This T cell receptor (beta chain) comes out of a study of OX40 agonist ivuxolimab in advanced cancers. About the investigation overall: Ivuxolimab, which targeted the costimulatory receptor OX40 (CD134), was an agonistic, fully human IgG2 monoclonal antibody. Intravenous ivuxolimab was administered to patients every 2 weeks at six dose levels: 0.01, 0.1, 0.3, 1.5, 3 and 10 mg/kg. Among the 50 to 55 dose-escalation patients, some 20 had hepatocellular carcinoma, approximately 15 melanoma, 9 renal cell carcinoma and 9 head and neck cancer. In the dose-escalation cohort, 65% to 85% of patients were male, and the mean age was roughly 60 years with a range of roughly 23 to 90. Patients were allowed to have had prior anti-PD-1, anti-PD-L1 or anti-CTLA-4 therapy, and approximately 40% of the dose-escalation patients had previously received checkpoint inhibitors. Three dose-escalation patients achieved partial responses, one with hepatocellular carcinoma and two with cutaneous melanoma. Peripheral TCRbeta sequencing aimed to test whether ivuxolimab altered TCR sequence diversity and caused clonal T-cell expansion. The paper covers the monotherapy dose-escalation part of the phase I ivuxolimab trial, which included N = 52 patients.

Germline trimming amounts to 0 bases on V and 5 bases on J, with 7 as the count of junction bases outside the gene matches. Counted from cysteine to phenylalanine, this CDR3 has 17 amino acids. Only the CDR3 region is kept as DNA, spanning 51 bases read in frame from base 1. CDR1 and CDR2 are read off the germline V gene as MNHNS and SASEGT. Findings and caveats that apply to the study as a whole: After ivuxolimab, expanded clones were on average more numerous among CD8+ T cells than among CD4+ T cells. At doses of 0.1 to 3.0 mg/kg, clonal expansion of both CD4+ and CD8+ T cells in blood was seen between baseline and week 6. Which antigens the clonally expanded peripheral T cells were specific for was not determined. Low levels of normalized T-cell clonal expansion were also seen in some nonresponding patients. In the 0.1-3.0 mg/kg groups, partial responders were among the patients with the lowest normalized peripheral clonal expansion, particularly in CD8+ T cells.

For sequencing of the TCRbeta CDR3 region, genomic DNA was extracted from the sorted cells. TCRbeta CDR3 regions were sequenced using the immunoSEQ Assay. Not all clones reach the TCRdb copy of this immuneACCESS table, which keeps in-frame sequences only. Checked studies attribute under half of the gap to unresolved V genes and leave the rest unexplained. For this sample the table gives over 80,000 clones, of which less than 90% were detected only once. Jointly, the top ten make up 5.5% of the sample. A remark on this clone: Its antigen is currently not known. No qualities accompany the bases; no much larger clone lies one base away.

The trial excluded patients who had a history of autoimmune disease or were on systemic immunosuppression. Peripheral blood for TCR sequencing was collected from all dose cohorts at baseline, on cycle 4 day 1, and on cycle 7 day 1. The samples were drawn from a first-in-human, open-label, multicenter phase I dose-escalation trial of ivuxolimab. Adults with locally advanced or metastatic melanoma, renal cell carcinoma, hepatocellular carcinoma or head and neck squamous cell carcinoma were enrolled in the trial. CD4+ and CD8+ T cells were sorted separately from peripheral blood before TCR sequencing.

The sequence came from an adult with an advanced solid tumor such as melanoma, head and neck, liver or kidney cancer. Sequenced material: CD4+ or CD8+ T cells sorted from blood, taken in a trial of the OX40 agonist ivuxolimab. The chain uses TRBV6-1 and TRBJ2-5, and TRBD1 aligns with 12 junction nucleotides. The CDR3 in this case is CASSEALGQGAWETQYF. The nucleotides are TGTGCCAGCAGTGAAGCCTTGGGACAGGGGGCGTGGGAGACCCAGTACTTC.